These T cell receptor beta chains were read from a single sample in a study of T cells after yellow fever vaccination. MiXCR was run by TCRdb on the 5' RACE reads, yielding one entry per CDR3 protein. The repertoire holds 320,000 or so distinct CDR3 sequences, with roughly 8.3% as singletons. The starting material was PBMCs, obtained about 49 days after the first yellow fever vaccination. All receptors derive from a young man who received the YFV17D yellow fever vaccine. CDR3s include the opening cysteine and the closing phenylalanine or tryptophan. A D gene is named only where the DNA matches it firmly. Only some rows state a clone size, as once, few, many or a class for expanded clones.

J gene,clone size,D gene,V gene,CDR3 protein,CDR3 DNA
TRBJ1-1,few,.,TRBV4-1,CASSQDMAENTEAFF,TGCGCCAGCAGCCAAGATATGGCAGAGAACACTGAAGCTTTCTTT
TRBJ1-1,few,.,TRBV5-1,CASSLGIQAFF,TGCGCCAGCAGCTTAGGGATTCAAGCTTTCTTT
TRBJ2-5,few,.,TRBV6-5,CASSLQPVAETQYF,TGTGCCAGCAGTTTACAGCCAGTGGCGGAGACCCAGTACTTC
TRBJ2-2,few,.,TRBV7-2,CASSLAVGELFF,TGTGCCAGCAGCTTAGCGGTCGGGGAGCTGTTTTTT
TRBJ2-1,few,.,TRBV9,CASSPRGLNEQFF,TGTGCCAGCAGCCCGCGGGGATTGAATGAGCAGTTCTTC
TRBJ2-7,few,.,TRBV6-5,CASSYVGQGLYEQYF,TGTGCCAGCAGTTACGTTGGGCAGGGACTTTACGAGCAGTACTTC
TRBJ1-4,few,.,TRBV4-3,CASSQDGRLNEKLFF,TGCGCCAGCAGCCAAGACGGGAGGTTGAATGAAAAACTGTTTTTT
TRBJ1-2,few,.,TRBV6-1,CASTKLAIGDYGYTF,TGTGCCAGCACCAAGTTGGCAATCGGTGACTATGGCTACACCTTC
TRBJ1-2,many,.,TRBV5-8,CASSLGGSGLGFGYTF,TGTGCCAGCAGCTTGGGCGGGAGCGGATTGGGTTTTGGCTACACCTTC
TRBJ1-2,few,.,TRBV6-1,CASSEAYSSSYGYTF,TGTGCCAGCAGTGAAGCGTACTCTAGCTCCTATGGCTACACCTTC
TRBJ1-5,few,.,TRBV12-3/TRBV12-4,CASSFAGTVNQPQHF,TGTGCCAGCAGTTTTGCGGGGACCGTCAATCAGCCCCAGCATTTT
TRBJ2-3,few,.,TRBV12-3/TRBV12-4,CASSRGDINTDTQYF,TGTGCCAGCAGCCGCGGGGACATTAACACAGATACGCAGTATTTT
TRBJ2-5,few,.,TRBV5-1,CASSLEVDQETQYF,TGCGCCAGCAGCTTGGAGGTGGACCAAGAGACCCAGTACTTC
TRBJ2-5,few,.,TRBV7-9,CASSFLTRSSGETQYF,TGTGCCAGCAGCTTCCTAACAAGGTCATCTGGAGAGACCCAGTACTTC
TRBJ1-4,many,.,TRBV28,CASSLGGDEKLFF,TGTGCCAGCAGTTTGGGTGGGGATGAAAAACTGTTTTTT
TRBJ1-6,few,.,TRBV5-1,CASSDERAGNSPLHF,TGCGCCAGCAGCGACGAACGGGCTGGTAATTCACCCCTCCACTTT
TRBJ2-7,.,.,TRBV4-1,CASSQPALLGSVDEQYF,TGCGCCAGCAGCCAGCCCGCATTGTTAGGATCCGTGGACGAGCAGTACTTC
TRBJ1-5,few,.,TRBV7-9,CASSLAGAENQPQHF,TGTGCCAGCAGCTTAGCAGGGGCGGAAAATCAGCCCCAGCATTTT
TRBJ1-5,.,.,TRBV4-3,CASSQGFNKDQPQHF,TGCGCCAGCAGCCAAGGCTTTAACAAAGATCAGCCCCAGCATTTT
TRBJ1-1,many,.,TRBV27,CASSAPRREAGTEAFF,TGTGCCAGCAGCGCTCCCCGCCGGGAAGCGGGCACTGAAGCTTTCTTT
TRBJ2-3,few,TRBD2,TRBV6-1,CASRGAGGKTDTQYF,TGTGCCAGCAGGGGGGCGGGGGGGAAAACAGATACGCAGTATTTT
TRBJ2-3,.,.,TRBV15,CATSRDEAGTSTDTQYF,TGTGCCACCAGCAGAGATGAGGCCGGGACTAGCACAGATACGCAGTATTTT
TRBJ2-6,.,.,TRBV18,CASWGAGANVLTF,TGTGCCAGCTGGGGGGCTGGGGCCAACGTCCTGACTTTC
TRBJ2-1,few,.,TRBV14,CASSHPMGGYYNEQFF,TGTGCCAGCAGCCATCCCATGGGGGGATACTACAATGAGCAGTTCTTC
TRBJ1-2,few,TRBD1,TRBV19,CASSRGTEVYGYTF,TGTGCCAGTAGTAGGGGGACAGAGGTCTATGGCTACACCTTC
TRBJ1-2,.,TRBD1,TRBV11-2,CASSPEGQGAGGYYGYTF,TGTGCCAGCAGCCCCGAGGGACAGGGGGCAGGCGGGTACTATGGCTACACCTTC
TRBJ1-2,many,.,TRBV27,CASSTWGGRAGYTF,TGTGCCAGCTCAACCTGGGGGGGCAGGGCGGGCTACACCTTC
TRBJ2-2,few,.,TRBV20-1,CSATIAGELFF,TGCAGTGCTACAATCGCGGGGGAGCTGTTTTTT
TRBJ1-1,.,TRBD1,TRBV5-1,CASSSQGWEAFF,TGCGCCAGCAGCTCACAGGGGTGGGAAGCTTTCTTT
TRBJ2-3,.,.,TRBV2,CASGGFGTDTQYF,TGTGCCAGCGGGGGTTTTGGGACAGATACGCAGTATTTT
TRBJ2-5,few,.,TRBV5-6,CASSLGPPIGQETQYF,TGTGCCAGCAGCTTGGGTCCTCCAATAGGCCAAGAGACCCAGTACTTC
TRBJ2-3,.,TRBD1,TRBV28,CASTIGTGADTQYF,TGTGCCAGCACTATAGGGACAGGCGCAGATACGCAGTATTTT
TRBJ1-1,many,.,TRBV6-5,CASSYNGLNTEAFF,TGTGCCAGCAGTTACAACGGACTAAACACTGAAGCTTTCTTT
TRBJ1-2,few,TRBD1,TRBV20-1,CSARGDRGLNYGYTF,TGCAGTGCTAGAGGGGACAGGGGGCTCAACTATGGCTACACCTTC
TRBJ1-4,few,.,TRBV20-1,CSASGQNNEKLFF,TGCAGTGCTAGTGGCCAGAATAATGAAAAACTGTTTTTT
TRBJ2-1,few,TRBD2,TRBV10-2,CASRLAGLGSYNEQFF,TGCGCCAGCAGACTAGCGGGGTTGGGCTCCTACAATGAGCAGTTCTTC
TRBJ2-3,few,.,TRBV10-3,CATRPGLSTDTQYF,TGTGCCACCCGTCCAGGACTAAGCACAGATACGCAGTATTTT
TRBJ2-6,few,.,TRBV28,CASSLGHSGANVLTF,TGTGCCAGCAGTTTAGGCCACTCTGGGGCCAACGTCCTGACTTTC
TRBJ1-5,many,.,TRBV12-3/TRBV12-4,CASTVGGPQPQHF,TGTGCCAGCACCGTGGGGGGGCCCCAGCCCCAGCATTTT
TRBJ2-1,many,TRBD2,TRBV4-3,CASSQDPPGGSRSYNEQFF,TGCGCCAGCAGCCAAGACCCCCCCGGGGGGTCCCGCTCCTACAATGAGCAGTTCTTC
TRBJ2-3,few,TRBD1,TRBV9,CASKSGPQGGPDTQYF,TGTGCCAGCAAATCCGGGCCCCAAGGGGGCCCAGATACGCAGTATTTT
TRBJ2-7,.,.,TRBV4-2,CASSQGGVEPRSYEQYF,TGTGCCAGCAGCCAAGGAGGGGTAGAACCCCGCTCCTACGAGCAGTACTTC
TRBJ1-5,.,TRBD1,TRBV12-3/TRBV12-4,CASSYGQGVDQPQHF,TGTGCCAGCAGTTACGGACAGGGGGTCGATCAGCCCCAGCATTTT
TRBJ1-2,few,.,TRBV18,CASSPLPQQGRTNYGYTF,TGTGCCAGCTCACCACTCCCCCAGCAGGGACGAACTAACTATGGCTACACCTTC
TRBJ2-1,many,.,TRBV5-1,CASSLSSDEQFF,TGCGCCAGCAGCTTGTCCAGTGATGAGCAGTTCTTC
TRBJ2-7,many,.,TRBV4-3,CASSQENQRVYEQYF,TGCGCCAGCAGCCAAGAGAACCAGCGGGTCTACGAGCAGTACTTC
TRBJ2-3,.,TRBD1,TRBV5-4,CASSGDRAPDTQYF,TGTGCCAGCAGCGGGGACAGGGCGCCGGATACGCAGTATTTT
TRBJ2-6,.,.,TRBV9,CASSPRLVTVGANVLTF,TGTGCCAGCAGCCCTCGACTAGTAACCGTTGGGGCCAACGTCCTGACTTTC
TRBJ2-1,.,.,TRBV7-3,CASSPNREDNEQFF,TGTGCCAGCAGCCCGAACAGGGAGGACAATGAGCAGTTCTTC
TRBJ2-1,many,.,TRBV7-9,CASSFWGLDNEQFF,TGTGCCAGCAGCTTTTGGGGTTTGGACAATGAGCAGTTCTTC
TRBJ2-1,.,.,TRBV5-1,CASSLGTGFSYNEQFF,TGCGCCAGCAGCTTGGGTACGGGTTTTTCCTACAATGAGCAGTTCTTC
TRBJ2-7,many,.,TRBV5-1,CASRRLPLTYEQYF,TGCGCCAGCAGACGACTACCCCTTACCTACGAGCAGTACTTC
TRBJ2-5,.,.,TRBV20-1,CSATGTSKESETQYF,TGCAGTGCTACTGGTACTTCGAAGGAGTCGGAGACCCAGTACTTC
TRBJ1-2,.,.,TRBV20-1,CSARYDRNYGYTF,TGCAGTGCGAGGTATGACAGGAACTATGGCTACACCTTC
TRBJ1-1,many,.,TRBV14,CASSQAGLLEAFF,TGTGCCAGCAGCCAAGCAGGCCTACTTGAAGCTTTCTTT
TRBJ2-1,few,.,TRBV7-9,CASSSGLYNEQFF,TGTGCCAGCAGCTCGGGACTCTACAATGAGCAGTTCTTC